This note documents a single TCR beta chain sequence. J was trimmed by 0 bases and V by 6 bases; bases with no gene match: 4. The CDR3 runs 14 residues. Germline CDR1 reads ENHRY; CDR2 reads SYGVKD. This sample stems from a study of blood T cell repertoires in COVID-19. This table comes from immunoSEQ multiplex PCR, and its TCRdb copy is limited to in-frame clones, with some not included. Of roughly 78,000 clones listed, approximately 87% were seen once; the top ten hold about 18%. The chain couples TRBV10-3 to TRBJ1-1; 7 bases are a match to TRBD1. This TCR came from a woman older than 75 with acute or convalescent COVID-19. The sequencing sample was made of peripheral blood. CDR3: CAIRSTGLNTEAFF. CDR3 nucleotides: TGTGCCATCAGGTCGACAGGGTTGAACACTGAAGCTTTCTTT.